This TCR beta chain was sequenced during a study of blood T cell repertoires in COVID-19. About the study: There were acute and convalescent COVID-19 samples, and they came from the United States, Italy and Spain. Sources were T cells, B-cell-depleted T cells, or PBMCs; the material itself was cDNA or gDNA.

Germline CDR1 is MNHEY and CDR2 is SMNVEV (reference sequence). The junction had 5 bases not matched to a gene; V was cut back by 6 bases and J by 1 base. The CDR3 loop spans 15 amino acids. In the study's own analysis: Using reference gene primer amplification, nucleated cell counts were estimated. Assay: immunoSEQ multiplex PCR; the TCRdb copy retains only in-frame clones and omits some. V and J calls and clone size come straight from that table; D and trimming were deduced from the DNA. The sample shows approximately 70,000 clones, more than 90% of them seen only once. The receptor was isolated from a human donor with active COVID-19. The donor label of this sample is uncertain. Sequencing was performed on peripheral blood. The chain has TRBV27 and TRBJ2-2; 7 bases map to TRBD2. The CDR3 coding sequence is TGTGCCAGCAGCAGGGACTACGAGAACACCGGGGAGCTGTTTTTT. It encodes CASSRDYENTGELFF.